This T cell receptor beta chain was profiled in a study of vaccination and CD4 T cells after COVID-19. Sequencing of the DNA from cultured CD4+ T cells was carried out with the Oncomine TCR Beta short-read assay. Cultures of CD4+ T cells served as the source for extracting genomic DNA. TCRdb ran MiXCR on the PCR reads and lists one entry per CDR3 protein. Here the sample spans around 10,000 distinct CDR3 sequences, less than 40% being singletons. CDR1 DFQATT and CDR2 SNEGSKA come from the germline V gene (reference sequence). CDR3 length equals 15 residues. Trimming stripped 5 bases from V and 0 bases from J, with 14 bases between. Turning to this clonotype: The antigen is unknown.

Treatment of the sample: 10-day PBMC culture with coronavirus spike peptide pools or control peptides (ViraFEST assay). During the years 2011-2018, before the COVID-19 pandemic, the unexposed donor's CD4+ T cells were collected. For ViraFEST, peptide pools expanded antigen-specific T cells, after which the TCRs were sequenced. Culture conditions combined fewer than 2.5 million PBMCs per well with 9.5 to 10 IU/ml IL-2 and 8 to 10 ug/ml peptide pools. Half of the medium was exchanged for fresh IL-2 medium, first on day 3 and then on day 7. V and J are TRBV20-1 and TRBJ2-4; TRBD2 might be the D (5 bases). The source material was CD4+ T cells from blood, cultured in vitro. The receptor was derived from a human donor in good health. In DNA form, the CDR3 reads TGCAGTGCTCGCCGCCGGGGTTCAGCCAAAAACATTCAGTACTTC. Its protein product is CSARRRGSAKNIQYF.